This T cell receptor beta chain was obtained from a study of cytomegalovirus exposure and HLA in healthy donors. Study findings and constraints: Versus the approximately 670-donor mean, an Asian-associated ancestry cluster reportedly showed fewer N-insertions in a later analysis.

Concerning this clone itself: Its antigen is unknown.

60 Vbeta and 13 Jbeta primers were used in PCR. Clones were read by immunoSEQ multiplex PCR, and TCRdb kept only the in-frame ones, dropping some. The repertoire consists of 75,000 to 100,000 clones, with roughly 70% occurring once and the leading ten covering approximately 2%. CDR3 length: 14 amino acids. The germline CDR1 and CDR2 sequences are LGHNA and YNFKEQ. The junction had 4 bases not matched to a gene; V was cut back by 4 bases and J by 4 bases. The clonotype was recovered from a male donor in good health and CMV-seronegative. V and J are TRBV4-2 and TRBJ2-5; 9 bases line up with TRBD2. The sequenced sample was PBMCs. DNA of the CDR3: TGTGCCAGCAGCCTAGCGGGAGCTCCAGAGACCCAGTACTTC. Residues: CASSLAGAPETQYF.